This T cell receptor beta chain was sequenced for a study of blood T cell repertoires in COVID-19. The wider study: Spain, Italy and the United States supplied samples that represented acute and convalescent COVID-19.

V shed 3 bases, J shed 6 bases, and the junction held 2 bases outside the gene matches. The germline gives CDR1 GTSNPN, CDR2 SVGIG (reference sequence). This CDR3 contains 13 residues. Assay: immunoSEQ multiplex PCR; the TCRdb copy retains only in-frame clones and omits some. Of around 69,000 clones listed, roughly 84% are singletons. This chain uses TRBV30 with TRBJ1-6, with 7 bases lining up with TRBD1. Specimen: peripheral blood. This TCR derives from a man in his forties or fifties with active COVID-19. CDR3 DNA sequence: TGTGCCTGGAGGGACAGGAGTAATTCACCCCTCCACTTT. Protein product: CAWRDRSNSPLHF.